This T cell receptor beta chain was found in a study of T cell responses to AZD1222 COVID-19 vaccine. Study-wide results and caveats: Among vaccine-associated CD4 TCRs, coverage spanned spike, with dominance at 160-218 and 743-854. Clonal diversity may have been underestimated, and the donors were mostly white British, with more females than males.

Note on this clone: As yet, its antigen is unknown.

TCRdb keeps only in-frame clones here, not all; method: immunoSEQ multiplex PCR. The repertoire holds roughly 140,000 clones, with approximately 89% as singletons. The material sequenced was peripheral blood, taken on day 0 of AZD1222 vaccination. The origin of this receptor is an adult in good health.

CDR3 in DNA: TGTGCCAGCAGGCCTCCCCCCGGGACAGGGGAGAACACTGAAGCTTTCTTT. Amino acid sequence: CASRPPPGTGENTEAFF. The gene calls are TRBV5-4 and TRBJ1-1, with 10 bases identical to TRBD1. The CDR3 runs 17 residues. Germline V gene data show CDR1 as SGHNT and CDR2 as YYREEE (reference sequence). The J segment lost 1 base and the V segment lost 5 bases, leaving 11 bases of the junction unmatched.